This TCR beta chain was recovered during a study of CD8 T cells in ankylosing spondylitis. Study outcomes and limitations: Seemingly distinctive of ankylosing spondylitis blood was a TCR beta motif formed by eight highly homologous variants. Earlier literature documents some of the motif variants in reactive arthritis synovial fluid and blood.

About this clonotype: Its target is not known.

TCRdb redid the calling of the 5' RACE reads with MiXCR, one entry per CDR3 protein. The table includes more than 300,000 distinct CDR3 sequences, around 7.6% detected once. Germline CDR1 reads SQVTM; CDR2 reads ANQGSEA. V gave up 6 bases and J gave up 1 base, with 13 bases separating them. CDR3 length: 13 amino acids. This sequence was found in a male donor with ankylosing spondylitis. Sequencing was done on a sample of blood, either unsorted or a sorted T cell fraction (not recorded which). The chain is built from TRBV29-1 and TRBJ2-7; a possible D gene is TRBD2 (6 bases). CDR3 sequence: CSVRTGDSYEQYF. The CDR3, as DNA: TGCAGCGTAAGGACGGGGGATTCCTACGAGCAGTACTTC.